Shown below are 29 T cell receptor beta chains from a single sample sequenced in a study of blood T cell repertoires in COVID-19. The data were produced by immunoSEQ multiplex PCR, yet TCRdb's version contains in-frame clones alone and is incomplete. The table shows over 90,000 clones, with 85% to 90% occurring only once. Source material: peripheral blood. The receptors derive from a human donor in a cohort sampled during active COVID-19.

The chain recombines TRBV19 with TRBJ1-1; 8 bases align to TRBD1. CDR1 and CDR2 (germline): LNHDA, SQIVND (reference sequence). The V and J ends lost 4 bases and 0 bases, in that order; junction bases with no gene match: 4. The CDR3 runs 15 residues. CDR3 residues: CASSTGGGMNTEAFF. The CDR3 bases are TGTGCCAGTAGTACAGGGGGCGGGATGAACACTGAAGCTTTCTTT. Full variable domain (outside the CDR3, taken from reference TRBV19 and TRBJ1-1): DGGITQSPKYLFRKEGQNVTLSCEQNLNHDAMYWYRQDPGQGLRLIYYSQIVNDFQKGDIAEGYSVSREKKESFPLTVTSAQKNPTAFYLCASSTGGGMNTEAFFGQGTRLTVV.

The rearrangement joins TRBV9 to TRBJ1-4, with a possible D match to TRBD1 (5 bases). Germline V lookup: CDR1 SGDLS, CDR2 YYNGEE. The CDR3 sequence is 18 residues long. Trimming stripped 3 bases from V and 8 bases from J, with 26 bases between. The CDR3 loop reads CASSAHTSGRQGGEKLFF. CDR3 bases: TGTGCCAGCAGCGCACATACCTCCGGACGGCAGGGAGGGGAAAAACTGTTTTTT.

The rearrangement uses TRBV7-2 and TRBJ1-2, with TRBD1 identical over 12 bases. Germline V lookup: CDR1 SGHTA, CDR2 FQGNSA. The CDR3 is 15 amino acids. The ends lost 4 bases at V and 8 bases at J; junction bases unmatched: 8. The DNA for the CDR3 is TGTGCCAGCAGCTCCGGCGGGACAGGGGGCTTAGGCTACACCTTC. Translation: CASSSGGTGGLGYTF. Full variable domain (missing parts from reference TRBV7-2 and TRBJ1-2): GAGVSQSPSNKVTEKGKDVELRCDPISGHTALYWYRQSLGQGLEFLIYFQGNSAPDKSGLPSDRFSAERTGGSVSTLTIQRTQQEDSAVYLCASSSGGTGGLGYTFGSGTRLTVV.

The chain has TRBV29-1 and TRBJ2-1; 10 nucleotides agree with TRBD1. Looked up from germline, CDR1 is SQVTM and CDR2 is ANQGSEA. The ends lost 6 bases at V and 10 bases at J; junction bases unmatched: 9. The CDR3 extends over 13 amino acids. CDR3 sequence reads: CSVKRTGGHEQFF. As DNA, the CDR3 is TGCAGCGTAAAAAGGACAGGGGGGCACGAGCAGTTCTTC.

The chain recombines TRBV6-5 with TRBJ1-2, with D tentatively TRBD1 (5 bases). Looked up from germline, CDR1 is MNHEY and CDR2 is SVGAGI. V lost 5 bases, J lost 1 base, and 11 bases lay in between. CDR3 length equals 14 residues. The CDR3 loop reads CASSPPGGNYGYTF. As DNA, the CDR3 is TGTGCCAGCAGTCCTCCCGGGGGTAACTATGGCTACACCTTC.

This sequence joins TRBV30 and TRBJ2-6, with D unclear. The CDR3 extends over 14 amino acids. V was shortened by 2 bases and J by 0 bases, with 5 bases between the two germline ends. Germline CDR1 GTSNPN, CDR2 SVGIG (reference sequence). The CDR3 region has the DNA TGTGCCTGGAGTAGCGCCTCTGGGGCCAACGTCCTGACTTTC. Its protein product is CAWSSASGANVLTF.

The table lists this clone with a few counts. The J gene is TRBJ2-7, the V gene TRBV15, with D perhaps matching TRBD1 (6 bases). Trimming pared 3 bases from V and 5 bases from J, leaving 17 bases between. This CDR3 has 15 residues. The V gene's germline CDR1 is LNHNV and CDR2 YYDKDF (reference sequence). The CDR3 coding sequence is TGTGCCACCAGCAGGGACGGTGGCAGGGGAAACGAGCAGTACTTC. This encodes CATSRDGGRGNEQYF. Supplemented by reference TRBV15 and TRBJ2-7, the full variable domain reads DAMVIQNPRYQVTQFGKPVTLSCSQTLNHNVMYWYQQKSSQAPKLLFHYYDKDFNNEADTPDNFQSRRPNTSFCFLDIRSPGLGDTAMYLCATSRDGGRGNEQYFGPGTRLTVT.

CDR3 sequence (DNA): TGCGCCAGCAGCCAGACGGGACAGGGGATCCCAAACTATGGCTACACCTTC. It codes for CASSQTGQGIPNYGYTF. The chain has TRBV4-3 and TRBJ1-2; 10 bases align to TRBD1. The CDR3 spans 17 residues. V dropped 3 bases and J dropped 2; count of bases not matched to a gene: 9. CDR1 and CDR2 from the germline V gene are LGHNA and YSLEER.

The chain uses TRBV25-1 and TRBJ2-2, with a possible D match to TRBD2 (6 bases). The CDR3 extends over 14 amino acids. CDR1 and CDR2 from the germline V gene are MGHDK and SYGVNS. V dropped 5 bases and J dropped 5 bases, with 12 bases sitting between them. The CDR3 DNA reads as TGTGCCAGCAGTTTGGCGGGGTTAACCGGGGAGCTGTTTTTT. This sequence encodes CASSLAGLTGELFF.

In DNA form, the CDR3 reads TGTGCCAGAAGCTTGACTAGCGGATGTTGCACAGATACGCAGTATTTT. Amino acid sequence: CARSLTSGCCTDTQYF. The chain carries TRBV5-3 and TRBJ2-3; 8 bases align to TRBD2. TRBV5-3 is an ORF, with its function uncertain. The CDR3 has 16 amino acids. The J segment lost 1 base and the V segment lost 1 base, leaving 5 bases of the junction unmatched.

The V gene is TRBV29-1, the J gene TRBJ2-7; 9 positions agree with TRBD1. The CDR3 has 13 residues. J was trimmed by 8 bases and V by 4 bases; bases with no gene match: 9. The germline V gene has CDR1 SQVTM and CDR2 ANQGSEA. The CDR3 sequence is CSVVRTGVSQQYF. The CDR3 DNA reads TGCAGCGTTGTACGGACAGGGGTTTCCCAGCAGTACTTC.

V is TRBV15 and J is TRBJ1-6; the match to TRBD1 covers 8 bases. Germline CDR1 is LNHNV and CDR2 is YYDKDF (reference sequence). Trimming removed 1 base from V and 9 bases from J; junction bases left unmatched: 5. The CDR3 contains 15 residues. CDR3 coding DNA: TGTGCCACCAGCAGAGGGGGACAGGTTCGTTCACCCCTCCACTTT. Its protein is CATSRGGQVRSPLHF.

The V call is TRBV10-3, the J call TRBJ1-1; D possibly corresponds to TRBD1 (5 bases). V shed 2 bases and J shed 3 bases, with 7 bases lying between them. Germline CDR1 is ENHRY and CDR2 is SYGVKD. The CDR3 loop spans 13 amino acids. The CDR3 sequence is CAISEDSYTEAFF. CDR3 nucleotide sequence: TGTGCCATCAGTGAGGACAGTTACACTGAAGCTTTCTTT.

V is TRBV28 and J is TRBJ1-2; the D gene is possibly TRBD1 (5 bases). The CDR3 runs 14 residues. Germline V lookup: CDR1 MDHEN, CDR2 SYDVKM. Trimming left V 2 bases short and J 1 base short, with 8 bases between. For the CDR3, the DNA is TGTGCCAGCAGTTTAGGCCAGGGTAACTATGGCTACACCTTC. It translates to CASSLGQGNYGYTF.

The chain couples TRBV11-2 to TRBJ1-2, with a tentative D call TRBD1 (5 bases). From germline, CDR1 is SGHAT and CDR2 FQNNGV. The CDR3 loop spans 12 amino acids. V shed 3 bases and J shed 8 bases, with 10 bases lying between them. The CDR3 DNA follows: TGTGCCAGCAGCTTCCTCAGGGCGGGCTACACCTTC. It specifies CASSFLRAGYTF.

The chain has TRBV18 and TRBJ1-2; 7 positions agree with TRBD1. Germline-derived CDR1 and CDR2 are KGHSH and LQKENI. J was trimmed by 8 bases and V by 0 bases; bases with no gene match: 6. There are 14 residues in the CDR3. CDR3 sequence: CASSPPRGLEGYTF. CDR3 nucleotide sequence: TGTGCCAGCTCACCACCGAGGGGGCTGGAAGGCTACACCTTC.

The chain carries TRBV15 and TRBJ2-5, with TRBD2 matching over 8 bases. CDR3 length: 21 amino acids. From germline, CDR1 is LNHNV and CDR2 YYDKDF (reference sequence). Losses at the gene ends were 1 base for V and 4 bases for J; bases not matched to a gene: 23. The CDR3: CATSRGIFGHQRERIRETQYF. The DNA for the CDR3 is TGTGCCACCAGCAGAGGTATATTTGGCCACCAGCGGGAGAGGATAAGAGAGACCCAGTACTTC.

This sequence joins TRBV10-3 and TRBJ2-4, with 9 bases that match TRBD2. The CDR3 extends over 16 amino acids. CDR1 and CDR2 (germline): ENHRY, SYGVKD. Unmatched junction bases numbered 7, after V lost 3 bases and J lost 4 bases. The CDR3 coding sequence is TGTGCCATCAGTGAATTGAGCGGGAGGAATAAAAACATTCAGTACTTC. It yields the protein CAISELSGRNKNIQYF.

The chain combines TRBV27 with TRBJ2-7; 7 nucleotides align to TRBD2. The V gene end was trimmed by 6 bases and the J gene end by 0 bases; junction bases not matched to a gene: 11. This CDR3 is 16 amino acids long. Germline values: CDR1 MNHEY, CDR2 SMNVEV (reference sequence). CDR3 sequence reads: CASRSGVWGGSYEQYF. CDR3 bases: TGTGCCAGCAGAAGCGGGGTTTGGGGTGGCTCCTACGAGCAGTACTTC.

The chain combines TRBV6-5 with TRBJ1-5; 7 bases map to TRBD1. The CDR3 runs 12 residues. CDR1 MNHEY and CDR2 SVGAGI come from the germline V gene. The trim removed 8 bases at V and 2 bases at J, leaving 0 bases unmatched. The CDR3 bases are TGTGCCAGCGGACAGGGCAATCAGCCCCAGCATTTT. This encodes CASGQGNQPQHF.

The CDR3 sequence: CASSSLDEKLFF. In DNA form, the CDR3 reads TGTGCCAGCAGTAGCCTCGATGAAAAACTGTTTTTT. V usage is TRBV6-2 or TRBV6-3 and J usage is TRBJ1-4; D unresolved. V was shortened by 5 bases and J by 6 bases, with 7 bases between the two germline ends. The V gene's germline CDR1 is MNHEY and CDR2 SVGEGT. The CDR3 covers 12 residues.

V is TRBV5-6 and J is TRBJ1-5, with 7 bases fitting TRBD1. The V and J ends lost 2 bases and 6 bases, in that order; junction bases with no gene match: 11. The CDR3 is 16 amino acids. Germline assignment: CDR1 SGHDT and CDR2 YYEEEE. In DNA form, the CDR3 reads TGTGCCAGCAGCTTCGGAACAGGGGTTTCTACTCAGCCCCAGCATTTT. Amino acid sequence: CASSFGTGVSTQPQHF.

The V call is TRBV28, the J call TRBJ2-1; TRBD2 matches at 10 bases. The V segment lost 5 bases and the J segment 7 bases; nucleotides outside the gene matches: 14. Germline loops: CDR1 MDHEN, CDR2 SYDVKM. The CDR3 extends over 17 amino acids. The DNA of the CDR3 is TGTGCCAGCAGTCCCTATAGCGGGAGGACGAGGGGAAATGAGCAGTTCTTC. Protein: CASSPYSGRTRGNEQFF. The variable domain in full, completed from reference TRBV28 and TRBJ2-1, reads DVKVTQSSRYLVKRTGEKVFLECVQDMDHENMFWYRQDPGLGLRLIYFSYDVKMKEKGDIPEGYSVSREKKERFSLILESASTNQTSMYLCASSPYSGRTRGNEQFFGPGTRLTVL.

This clone was seen once. The chain links TRBV6-4 to TRBJ2-2; tentatively, D is TRBD2 (6 bases). This CDR3 is built from 14 residues. Germline V CDR1 and CDR2: MRHNA, SNTAGT. V gave up 4 bases and J gave up 4 bases, with 10 bases separating them. CDR3 nucleotide sequence: TGTGCCAGCAGTGTGCAGGGAGGCACCGGGGAGCTGTTTTTT. This translates into CASSVQGGTGELFF.

Here the CDR3 reads CASSKDRDGGYGYTF. In nucleotides, the CDR3 is TGTGCCAGTAGTAAGGACAGGGACGGCGGCTATGGCTACACCTTC. The chain combines TRBV19 with TRBJ1-2; the match to TRBD1 covers 8 bases. This CDR3 region has 15 residues. The V segment lost 4 bases and the J segment 4 bases; nucleotides outside the gene matches: 8. CDR1 is LNHDA and CDR2 is SQIVND in the germline V gene (reference sequence).

The chain uses TRBV5-8 and TRBJ2-4, with 7 bases lining up with TRBD1. The germline V gene encodes CDR1 SGHTS and CDR2 YDEGEE. J lost 9 bases, V lost 5 bases, and 8 bases had no gene match. The CDR3 contains 13 residues. CDR3 protein: CASRGRGPVIQYF. For the CDR3, the DNA is TGTGCCAGCAGGGGTAGGGGGCCTGTCATTCAGTACTTC.

The chain joins TRBV11-2 to TRBJ2-4, with unresolved D. The CDR3 is 13 amino acids. Germline V gene lookup returns CDR1 SGHAT and CDR2 FQNNGV. Trimming stripped 4 bases from V and 2 bases from J, with 6 bases between. CDR3 protein: CASSSLTKNIQYF. The CDR3 DNA sequence: TGTGCCAGCAGCTCCCTAACCAAAAACATTCAGTACTTC.

The chain combines TRBV19 with TRBJ2-4, with D possibly matching TRBD1 (6 bases). The CDR3 is 14 residues long. V lost 5 bases to trimming and J lost 9 bases, with 17 bases between them. CDR1 and CDR2 (germline): LNHDA, SQIVND (reference sequence). Written as DNA, the CDR3 is TGTGCCAGTAGTCTAGGACAGACATCGGGCATTCAGTACTTC. It translates to CASSLGQTSGIQYF. Based on the CDR3 plus reference TRBV19 and TRBJ2-4, the full variable domain is DGGITQSPKYLFRKEGQNVTLSCEQNLNHDAMYWYRQDPGQGLRLIYYSQIVNDFQKGDIAEGYSVSREKKESFPLTVTSAQKNPTAFYLCASSLGQTSGIQYFGAGTRLSVL.

The chain employs TRBV29-1 and TRBJ2-4; 7 bases agree with TRBD1. V gave up 3 bases and J gave up 3 bases; unmatched junction bases: 11. This CDR3 contains 16 residues. Germline values: CDR1 SQVTM, CDR2 ANQGSEA. This CDR3 reads CSVETGFRIGKNIQYF. The DNA of the CDR3 is TGCAGCGTTGAGACAGGGTTCAGGATAGGCAAAAACATTCAGTACTTC.